Listed here are 31 T cell receptor beta chains from one sample, sequenced in a study of blood T cell repertoires in COVID-19. Repertoires were generated with immunoSEQ multiplex PCR, while TCRdb's copy carries only in-frame clones and drops some. The sample records 120,000 to 150,000 clones, about 87% being singletons. The sequenced sample was peripheral blood. All receptors derive from a man aged 45-60 years who had recovered from COVID-19.

This sequence joins TRBV15 and TRBJ2-3; D is perhaps TRBD2 (6 bases). CDR3 length equals 17 residues. Germline V gene data show CDR1 as LNHNV and CDR2 as YYDKDF (reference sequence). Deletions cut 0 bases from V and 0 bases from J, with 13 bases between. DNA of the CDR3: TGTGCCACCAGCAGAGATCGTCTGGGACTGAGCACAGATACGCAGTATTTT. Translation: CATSRDRLGLSTDTQYF.

The V gene is TRBV19, the J gene TRBJ1-6; 7 bases line up with TRBD1. Germline CDR1 LNHDA, CDR2 SQIVND (reference sequence). The V segment lost 6 bases and the J segment 9 bases; nucleotides outside the gene matches: 8. This CDR3 spans 14 amino acids. The DNA for the CDR3 is TGTGCCAGTAGGGGCGACAGGGACGGTTCACCCCTCCACTTT. Translation: CASRGDRDGSPLHF.

The V gene is TRBV18, the J gene TRBJ1-1; D gene ambiguous. CDR3 length: 18 residues. V was shortened by 2 bases and J by 0 bases, with 19 bases between the two germline ends. In germline, CDR1 is KGHSH, CDR2 LQKENI. CDR3 protein: CASSPIGLAKGMNTEAFF. DNA for the CDR3: TGTGCCAGCTCACCAATAGGACTAGCGAAGGGCATGAACACTGAAGCTTTCTTT. Supplemented by reference TRBV18 and TRBJ1-1, the full variable domain reads NAGVMQNPRHLVRRRGQEARLRCSPMKGHSHVYWYRQLPEEGLKFMVYLQKENIIDESGMPKERFSAEFPKEGPSILRIQQVVRGDSAAYFCASSPIGLAKGMNTEAFFGQGTRLTVV.

In its sample, this clone was seen once. The J gene is TRBJ1-2, the V gene TRBV15; perhaps TRBD1 as D (6 bases). In germline, CDR1 is LNHNV, CDR2 YYDKDF (reference sequence). Trimming took 3 bases from V and 5 from J, leaving 13 bases between them. The CDR3 loop spans 14 amino acids. CDR3 DNA: TGTGCCACCAGCAGGATGACAGGTCAATATGGCTACACCTTC. It encodes CATSRMTGQYGYTF.

The chain uses TRBV2 and TRBJ2-3; TRBD1 matches at 7 bases. There are 17 residues in the CDR3. The germline V gene has CDR1 SNHLY and CDR2 FYNNEI. Germline trimming cut 6 bases from V and 4 bases from J; bases unmatched to any gene: 16. CDR3 region: CASSGWTPGTVPDTQYF. In DNA, the CDR3 is TGTGCCAGCAGCGGATGGACACCCGGGACAGTTCCAGATACGCAGTATTTT.

This clone appeared a single time. The gene calls are TRBV5-1 and TRBJ2-7; possible D gene TRBD1, 6 bases. The CDR3 has 13 amino acids. Trimming stripped 0 bases from V and 3 bases from J, with 7 bases between. Germline CDR1 reads SGHRS; CDR2 reads YFSETQ. CDR3 nucleotides: TGCGCCAGCAGCTTGGTACAGGGCTACGAGCAGTACTTC. Translation gives CASSLVQGYEQYF.

This clone was detected once. V and J are TRBV7-6 and TRBJ2-2, with 10 bases lining up with TRBD2. V was pared by 1 base and J by 4 bases, with 6 bases of the junction left unmatched. Germline values: CDR1 SGHVS, CDR2 FNYEAQ. This CDR3 is 17 amino acids long. The chain's CDR3 is CASSLVASGGLTGELFF. CDR3 in DNA: TGTGCCAGCAGCTTAGTGGCTAGCGGGGGCCTCACCGGGGAGCTGTTTTTT.

The chain uses TRBV5-1 and TRBJ2-2; TRBD1 is a possible D gene (5 bases). V was shortened by 1 base and J by 6 bases, with 13 bases between the two germline ends. Germline loops: CDR1 SGHRS, CDR2 YFSETQ. This CDR3 has 15 residues. The CDR3 nucleotides are TGCGCCAGCAGCTTGACTCAGGGTGGGTCCGGGGAGCTGTTTTTT. As protein: CASSLTQGGSGELFF.

With regard to this clone: One end of the junction does not line up with germline, which may come from a read error. The chain joins TRBV7-7 to TRBJ1-6; 7 bases are a match to TRBD1. Germline CDR1 reads SSHAT; CDR2 reads FNYEAQ (reference sequence). The CDR3 extends over 14 amino acids. CDR3 region: CASSLRDRNSPLHF. CDR3 nucleotides: TGTGCTAGCAGCTTACGGGACAGAAATTCACCCCTCCACTTT.

This clone was observed a single time. The chain has TRBV25-1 and TRBJ2-3; D possibly corresponds to TRBD2 (5 bases). Germline lookup yields CDR1 MGHDK and CDR2 SYGVNS. V was shortened by 2 bases and J by 3 bases, with 18 bases between the two germline ends. The CDR3 is 17 residues long. The CDR3 is CASSEKKRFSGTDTQYF. The CDR3, as DNA: TGTGCCAGCAGTGAAAAAAAGAGGTTCTCGGGGACAGATACGCAGTATTTT.

The chain recombines TRBV19 with TRBJ1-1; TRBD1 matches at 7 bases. This CDR3 is built from 15 residues. The germline CDR1 and CDR2 sequences are LNHDA and SQIVND (reference sequence). V shed 3 bases and J 7 bases; nucleotides not matched to a gene: 11. CDR3 nucleotides: TGTGCCAGTAGTATCTTTGGGTCCGGGACAGTTGAAGCTTTCTTT. Its translation: CASSIFGSGTVEAFF.

The chain uses TRBV10-1 and TRBJ2-1, with 9 bases fitting TRBD1. The CDR3 loop spans 14 amino acids. V was clipped by 2 bases and J by 9 bases; unmatched bases: 5. The V gene's germline CDR1 is WNHNN and CDR2 SYGVQD (reference sequence). CDR3: CASSEGTGTAEQFF. CDR3 DNA: TGCGCCAGCAGTGAGGGGACAGGGACGGCTGAGCAGTTCTTC.

This chain uses TRBV2 with TRBJ1-5; D is undetermined. The CDR3 is 16 residues long. Germline lookup yields CDR1 SNHLY and CDR2 FYNNEI. V dropped 0 bases and J dropped 9 bases, with 18 bases sitting between them. CDR3 protein: CASSEALLGGSRPQHF. DNA for the CDR3: TGTGCCAGCAGTGAAGCGCTTCTTGGAGGTTCACGGCCCCAGCATTTT.

This rearrangement joins TRBV7-2 to TRBJ1-6; D unclear. V was cut by 2 bases and J by 7 bases, with 9 bases left in between. The CDR3 runs to 14 residues. Germline V gene sequence: CDR1 SGHTA, CDR2 FQGNSA. CDR3 sequence reads: CASSLFAENSPLHF. The CDR3 DNA reads TGTGCCAGCAGCTTATTCGCTGAGAATTCACCCCTCCACTTT.

A word on this clone: Distinct nucleotide sequences in the sample also encode this CDR3. The CDR3 nucleotides read TGTGCCAGCAGCTTGGTTGCAGGTGAAGCTTTCTTT. Protein: CASSLVAGEAFF. The V call is TRBV5-6, the J call TRBJ1-1; D is unclear. Per the germline V gene, CDR1 is SGHDT and CDR2 is YYEEEE. The V and J ends lost 0 bases and 7 bases respectively, with 7 bases between them. The CDR3 runs 12 residues.

This chain links TRBV19 with TRBJ2-1, with D tentatively TRBD2 (6 bases). The V gene lost 5 bases and the J gene lost 0 bases, with 11 bases spanning the gap. The germline V gene has CDR1 LNHDA and CDR2 SQIVND (reference sequence). There are 15 residues in the CDR3. In DNA form, the CDR3 reads TGTGCCAGTAGTCTGGAGGGGAGCTCCTACAATGAGCAGTTCTTC. Translation: CASSLEGSSYNEQFF.

The chain combines TRBV11-3 with TRBJ1-1; TRBD1 matches at 7 bases. The germline CDR1 and CDR2 sequences are SGHNT and YENEEA. This CDR3 is built from 14 residues. Germline trimming cut 3 bases from V and 8 bases from J; bases unmatched to any gene: 9. The CDR3 loop reads CASSLAPGGGEAFF. In DNA, the CDR3 is TGTGCCAGCAGCTTGGCCCCAGGGGGTGGGGAAGCTTTCTTT.

This chain joins TRBV10-3 and TRBJ2-7; possibly TRBD1 for D (5 bases). Between the trimmed V and J ends, which lost 2 bases and 6 bases, there was a span of 8 bases. The CDR3 has 12 amino acids. Germline values: CDR1 ENHRY, CDR2 SYGVKD. The CDR3 region has the DNA TGTGCCATCAGTGAGCAGGGTGGCGAGCAGTACTTC. It translates to CAISEQGGEQYF.

The CDR3 DNA follows: TGCGCCAGCAGCCAAGATCTTGCGGGGTTAGAGACCCAGTACTTC. It translates to CASSQDLAGLETQYF. The V call is TRBV4-1, the J call TRBJ2-5, with D perhaps matching TRBD2 (6 bases). Germline CDR1 is MGHRA and CDR2 is YSYEKL. The V and J ends lost 0 bases and 4 bases respectively, with 12 bases between them. The CDR3 extends over 15 amino acids.

The chain links TRBV30 to TRBJ1-2; 8 bases are shared with TRBD1. From germline, CDR1 is GTSNPN and CDR2 SVGIG (reference sequence). The CDR3 consists of 13 residues. Germline trimming cut 3 bases from V and 6 bases from J; bases unmatched to any gene: 6. The CDR3 loop is CAWRVRGLDGYTF. CDR3 nucleotides: TGTGCCTGGAGGGTCAGGGGGCTTGATGGCTACACCTTC.

This clone was observed a few times. The J gene is TRBJ1-1, the V gene TRBV30; 9 bases map to TRBD1. Germline CDR1 and CDR2: GTSNPN and SVGIG (reference sequence). V was pared by 5 bases and J by 11 bases, with 12 bases of the junction left unmatched. The CDR3 contains 13 residues. The CDR3 sequence: CAWGTGTGRMAFF. The CDR3 nucleotides read TGTGCCTGGGGGACCGGGACAGGGAGGATGGCTTTCTTT. The entire variable domain, with the rest obtained from reference TRBV30 and TRBJ1-1, is as follows: SQTIHQWPATLVQPVGSPLSLECTVEGTSNPNLYWYRQAAGRGLQLLFYSVGIGQISSEVPQNLSASRPQDRQFILSSKKLLLSDSGFYLCAWGTGTGRMAFFGQGTRLTVV.

This chain connects TRBV19 to TRBJ2-5; D might be TRBD1 (5 bases). Germline V gene lookup returns CDR1 LNHDA and CDR2 SQIVND (reference sequence). There are 13 residues in the CDR3. V was shortened by 6 bases and J by 5 bases, with 13 bases between the two germline ends. The CDR3 here is CASRGWQGETQYF. The CDR3, as DNA: TGTGCCAGTAGGGGGTGGCAGGGCGAGACCCAGTACTTC.

The V call is TRBV5-6, the J call TRBJ2-1; 7 bases align to TRBD2. The CDR3 covers 16 residues. The germline CDR1 and CDR2 sequences are SGHDT and YYEEEE. V was pared by 0 bases and J by 8 bases, with 11 bases of the junction left unmatched. Written as DNA, the CDR3 is TGTGCCAGCAGCTTGGAGGCGCGGGGGAATACGGATGAGCAGTTCTTC. Protein: CASSLEARGNTDEQFF.

The CDR3 loop reads CASSQGPGHGNTIYF. CDR3 coding DNA: TGTGCCAGCAGCCAAGGACCGGGACACGGAAACACCATATATTTT. The gene calls are TRBV4-2 and TRBJ1-3; TRBD1 is a possible D gene (6 bases). Germline CDR1 and CDR2: LGHNA and YNFKEQ. CDR3 length equals 15 residues. V shed 1 base and J shed 4 bases, with 11 bases lying between them.

The chain has TRBV6-5 and TRBJ1-2, with 10 bases aligning to TRBD1. After removal of 2 bases from V and 8 bases from J, the junction contained 5 bases not matched to a gene. The CDR3 loop spans 14 amino acids. In germline, CDR1 is MNHEY, CDR2 SVGAGI. The CDR3 is CASSYVGTGEGYTF. The CDR3, as DNA: TGTGCCAGCAGTTACGTAGGGACAGGGGAAGGCTACACCTTC.

This clone has a handful of counts. The rearrangement joins TRBV25-1 to TRBJ1-1; 8 positions match TRBD1. This CDR3 has 13 residues. Germline V gene sequence: CDR1 MGHDK, CDR2 SYGVNS. Trimming cost V 2 bases and J 5 bases; bases outside gene matches: 1. CDR3 sequence (DNA): TGTGCCAGCAGTGAAACAGGGGGGACTGAAGCTTTCTTT. Its protein product is CASSETGGTEAFF.

This clone was counted a single time. The rearrangement joins TRBV19 to TRBJ2-5; 9 nucleotides agree with TRBD2. Trimming cost V 4 bases and J 5 bases; bases outside gene matches: 14. The CDR3 is 17 amino acids. Germline loops: CDR1 LNHDA, CDR2 SQIVND (reference sequence). The DNA for the CDR3 is TGTGCCAGTAGTAGCCACCACGAAGCGGGGGGTGGGGAGACCCAGTACTTC. Translation: CASSSHHEAGGGETQYF.

J is TRBJ2-7 and V is TRBV5-1; TRBD1 matches 10 bases. The V segment lost 2 bases and the J segment 2 bases; nucleotides outside the gene matches: 4. This CDR3 is built from 15 residues. The germline CDR1 and CDR2 sequences are SGHRS and YFSETQ. CDR3 DNA sequence: TGCGCCAGCAGCTTTCAGGGACAGGGGACCTACGAGCAGTACTTC. Protein: CASSFQGQGTYEQYF.

This clone has a handful of counts. V gene TRBV19 combines with J gene TRBJ2-1, with 14 positions matching TRBD2. Trimming removed 4 bases from V and 7 bases from J; junction bases left unmatched: 12. The CDR3 contains 18 residues. Germline-derived CDR1 and CDR2 are LNHDA and SQIVND (reference sequence). This CDR3 is CASSKGLAGAVSQNEQFF. CDR3 bases: TGTGCCAGTAGTAAGGGACTAGCGGGGGCCGTCTCCCAGAATGAGCAGTTCTTC.

The chain employs TRBV6-4 and TRBJ1-6, with 9 nucleotides matching TRBD1. CDR1 and CDR2 from the germline V gene are MRHNA and SNTAGT. The V segment lost 3 bases and the J segment 5 bases; nucleotides outside the gene matches: 5. This CDR3 comprises 16 residues. The CDR3 bases are TGTGCCAGCAGTGAACAGGGGGCGATCAATAATTCACCCCTCCACTTT. This translates into CASSEQGAINNSPLHF.

The chain is built from TRBV19 and TRBJ2-3; D may be TRBD2 (6 bases). CDR1 LNHDA and CDR2 SQIVND come from the germline V gene (reference sequence). Deletions cut 6 bases from V and 4 bases from J, with 17 bases between. The CDR3 covers 15 residues. The CDR3 is CASSTQEGIPDTQYF. In DNA form, the CDR3 reads TGTGCCAGTAGCACCCAGGAGGGCATACCAGATACGCAGTATTTT. Full variable domain (rest looked up from reference TRBV19 and TRBJ2-3): DGGITQSPKYLFRKEGQNVTLSCEQNLNHDAMYWYRQDPGQGLRLIYYSQIVNDFQKGDIAEGYSVSREKKESFPLTVTSAQKNPTAFYLCASSTQEGIPDTQYFGPGTRLTVL.